A single sample gave rise to the 11 T cell receptor beta chains below, sequenced in a study of T cell repertoires in cytomegalovirus infection. These receptors are not linked to any known antigen. One entry per CDR3 protein results from TCRdb running MiXCR on the reads. The data hold about 920,000 distinct CDR3 sequences, with roughly 30% observed a single time. The sample consisted of cultured CD8+ T cells from PBMCs, taken from culture after CMV antigen stimulation. The receptors derive from a human donor in good health (CMV status not recorded). Some clones in this sample may be carry-over from other donors' samples.

This clonotype was recorded at least ten times. The chain carries TRBV7-2 and TRBJ1-6; D gene unclear. The V and J ends lost 5 bases and 6 bases respectively, with 17 bases between them. The germline V gene encodes CDR1 SGHTA and CDR2 FQGNSA. This CDR3 spans 16 amino acids. CDR3 in DNA: TGTGCCAGCAGCACCCGCATGGAGGGAGGTAATTCACCCCTCCACTTT. It specifies CASSTRMEGGNSPLHF.

This rearrangement joins TRBV4-2 to TRBJ1-1, with D possibly TRBD1 on 5 matching bases. Germline CDR1 reads LGHNA; CDR2 reads YNFKEQ. The V gene lost 0 bases and the J gene lost 6 bases, with 23 bases spanning the gap. This CDR3 spans 18 amino acids. This chain's CDR3 is CASSQDGWGDFGSAEAFF. CDR3 DNA: TGTGCCAGCAGCCAAGATGGGTGGGGGGATTTCGGTAGTGCTGAAGCTTTCTTT.

The chain joins TRBV18 to TRBJ2-7; 8 bases map to TRBD1. CDR1 and CDR2 from the germline V gene are KGHSH and LQKENI. After removal of 2 bases from V and 2 bases from J, the junction contained 8 bases not matched to a gene. This CDR3 is built from 16 residues. This CDR3 reads CASSPSLQGETYEQYV. In nucleotides, the CDR3 is TGTGCCAGCTCACCATCTTTACAGGGGGAGACCTACGAGCAGTACGTC.

V usage is TRBV12-3 or TRBV12-4 and J usage is TRBJ1-1; TRBD1 is a possible D gene (5 bases). The CDR3 has 15 residues. The germline V and J ends were trimmed by 5 bases and 1 base, with 14 bases remaining between them. CDR3 in amino acids: CASSPRVGTNTEAFF. The CDR3 bases are TGTGCCAGCAGTCCTAGGGTGGGGACGAACACTGAAGCTTTCTTT.

The V call is TRBV7-9, the J call TRBJ2-5, with D possibly being TRBD1 (5 bases). CDR1 SEHNR and CDR2 FQNEAQ come from the germline V gene (reference sequence). V dropped 4 bases and J dropped 1 base, with 16 bases sitting between them. This CDR3 is built from 16 residues. CDR3 nucleotide sequence: TGTGCCAGCAGCTCACCCCCCGTGGGGCTCCAAGAGACCCAGTACTTC. It is translated as CASSSPPVGLQETQYF.

This clonotype was found a few times. The V gene is TRBV20-1, the J gene TRBJ2-7; D gene unclear. The CDR3 is 15 residues long. The V end lost 3 bases, the J end lost 7 bases, and 22 bases lay between the germline ends. Looked up from germline, CDR1 is DFQATT and CDR2 is SNEGSKA (reference sequence). DNA of the CDR3: TGCAGTGCTAGGAACTACCAGAGGCCCGAATTGGAGCAGTACTTC. It is translated as CSARNYQRPELEQYF.

The rearrangement joins TRBV6-2 or TRBV6-3 to TRBJ2-1, with D unresolved. With 11 bases removed from V and 8 bases from J, the gap between germline ends came to 13 bases. In germline, CDR1 is MNHEY, CDR2 SVGEGT. The CDR3 loop spans 11 amino acids. The CDR3 sequence is CAVHLGDEQFF. The CDR3 bases are TGTGCCGTACACTTGGGCGATGAGCAGTTCTTC.

CDR3 sequence reads: CSARDQRADEQYV. The DNA for the CDR3 is TGCAGTGCTAGAGATCAAAGGGCCGACGAGCAGTACGTC. The rearrangement uses TRBV20-1 and TRBJ2-7; D ambiguous. Germline V lookup: CDR1 DFQATT, CDR2 SNEGSKA (reference sequence). This CDR3 comprises 13 residues. Trimming took 0 bases from V and 5 from J, leaving 11 bases between them.

The chain couples TRBV11-2 to TRBJ2-3, with D possibly matching TRBD2 (6 bases). V was pared by 10 bases and J by 8 bases, with 13 bases between. The V gene's germline CDR1 is SGHAT and CDR2 FQNNGV. This CDR3 is 11 amino acids long. CDR3 sequence (DNA): TGTGCCAACAGGTTGGGGGGTACGCAGTATTTT. This encodes CANRLGGTQYF.

This clonotype has only a few counts. The CDR3 sequence: CASSPGGRPQHF. CDR3 DNA sequence: TGTGCCAGCAGTCCCGGGGGAAGGCCCCAGCATTTT. The chain carries TRBV27 and TRBJ1-5, with D maybe TRBD1 (5 bases). V was clipped by 5 bases and J by 9 bases, with 11 bases between them. CDR1 is MNHEY, CDR2 SMNVEV, per germline (reference sequence). The length of the CDR3 is 12 residues.

The chain combines TRBV7-3 with TRBJ2-5; D is unclear. This CDR3 contains 13 residues. V lost 4 bases and J lost 5, with 11 bases in between. From germline, CDR1 is SGHTA and CDR2 FQGTGA. CDR3 nucleotide sequence: TGTGCCAGCAGCTCAAAAGTCGGGGAGACCCAGTACTTC. It is translated as CASSSKVGETQYF.